The 27 T cell receptor beta chains given below trace back to one sample, sequenced in a study of identical twins. From the 5' RACE reads, TCRdb called clonotypes with MiXCR, one entry per CDR3 protein. The profile shows about 490,000 distinct CDR3 sequences, about 16% of them singletons. These data also featured in a second study, about yellow fever vaccine responses in identical twins.

Sequenced input: CD4+ T cells sorted from blood. The receptor source for this set is a woman younger than 30 in good health.

This clonotype was seen only a few times. V is TRBV6-4 and J is TRBJ1-6; the match to TRBD1 covers 9 bases. After removal of 3 bases from V and 10 bases from J, the junction contained 4 bases not matched to a gene. CDR3 length equals 14 residues. Germline loops: CDR1 MRHNA, CDR2 SNTAGT. CDR3 DNA: TGTGCCAGCAGTGAACAGGGGGCCCAATCACCCCTCCACTTT. Its translation: CASSEQGAQSPLHF.

The J gene is TRBJ2-5, the V gene TRBV20-1; D is unclear. V lost 0 bases and J lost 1, with 15 bases in between. The CDR3 extends over 16 amino acids. Germline V gene sequence: CDR1 DFQATT, CDR2 SNEGSKA (reference sequence). The CDR3 protein is CSARDLGYGAQETQYF. Here the CDR3 DNA reads TGCAGTGCTAGAGATTTAGGGTACGGAGCCCAAGAGACCCAGTACTTC.

This rearrangement joins TRBV6-5 to TRBJ2-5, with D possibly TRBD1 on 6 matching bases. CDR3 length: 18 amino acids. V shed 0 bases and J shed 1 base, with 18 bases lying between them. Germline lookup yields CDR1 MNHEY and CDR2 SVGAGI. The CDR3 sequence: CASSYSPRGTEVQETQYF. As DNA, the CDR3 is TGTGCCAGCAGTTACTCCCCGAGGGGGACCGAGGTCCAAGAGACCCAGTACTTC.

This clonotype occurred a few times. V gene TRBV25-1 combines with J gene TRBJ2-3; 7 bases are shared with TRBD1. The CDR3 is made up of 14 amino acids. Trimming at V came to 6 bases and at J to 2 bases, leaving 5 bases not matched to a gene. The germline V gene encodes CDR1 MGHDK and CDR2 SYGVNS. This CDR3 reads CASRKTGNTDTQYF. The CDR3 DNA sequence: TGTGCCAGCAGGAAGACAGGGAACACAGATACGCAGTATTTT.

This chain uses TRBV19 with TRBJ2-5, with unresolved D. CDR3 size: 15 residues. Trimming took off 3 bases at V and 4 bases at J, with 15 bases between the two ends. Germline loops: CDR1 LNHDA, CDR2 SQIVND (reference sequence). CDR3 amino acids: CASSMVRRFGETQYF. In DNA, the CDR3 is TGTGCCAGTAGTATGGTTAGAAGGTTCGGAGAGACCCAGTACTTC.

This clonotype was observed many times. The V and J genes are TRBV20-1 and TRBJ2-7; 7 nucleotides match TRBD1. Germline V gene data show CDR1 as DFQATT and CDR2 as SNEGSKA (reference sequence). V gave up 1 base and J gave up 2 bases; unmatched junction bases: 5. The CDR3 runs 14 residues. CDR3 nucleotides: TGCAGTGCTAGAGGACAGGGTCTTGCCTACGAGCAGTACTTC. Protein: CSARGQGLAYEQYF.

Written as DNA, the CDR3 is TGTGCCTTTCACAGATATGGCTACACCTTC. This gives the protein CAFHRYGYTF. The V call is TRBV10-3, the J call TRBJ1-2; D remains ambiguous. CDR1 is ENHRY, CDR2 SYGVKD, per germline. V lost 11 bases and J lost 5, with 9 bases in between. The length of the CDR3 is 10 residues.

V is TRBV12-3 or TRBV12-4 and J is TRBJ1-6; 7 nucleotides agree with TRBD1. This CDR3 contains 14 residues. V was clipped by 4 bases and J by 7 bases; unmatched bases: 4. CDR3 protein: CASSSRDRNSPLHF. CDR3 DNA: TGTGCCAGCAGTTCCCGGGACAGAAATTCACCCCTCCACTTT.

The sample holds many counts of this clonotype. The chain joins TRBV5-6 to TRBJ2-2; 7 nucleotides line up with TRBD1. J was trimmed by 2 bases and V by 2 bases; bases with no gene match: 9. The length of the CDR3 is 17 residues. Germline loops: CDR1 SGHDT, CDR2 YYEEEE. The DNA of the CDR3 is TGTGCCAGCAGCTTAGCCGCCGGGACAGTTAACACCGGGGAGCTGTTTTTT. It encodes CASSLAAGTVNTGELFF.

This sequence joins TRBV6-1 and TRBJ2-3, with D unresolved. This CDR3 spans 18 amino acids. Germline values: CDR1 MNHNS, CDR2 SASEGT. Trimming stripped 6 bases from V and 6 bases from J, with 28 bases between. The chain's CDR3 is CASSSPADTGTRWDTQYF. The CDR3 nucleotides read TGTGCCAGCAGCTCCCCAGCAGACACGGGTACTCGTTGGGATACGCAGTATTTT.

J is TRBJ2-1 and V is TRBV7-8; 11 nucleotides align to TRBD2. The CDR3 is 16 amino acids. Per the germline V gene, CDR1 is SGHVS and CDR2 is FQNEAQ. Trimming at V came to 2 bases and at J to 10 bases, leaving 10 bases not matched to a gene. The CDR3 reads CASSLTSLAGGGEQFF. The CDR3 DNA is TGTGCCAGCAGCTTAACTTCCCTAGCGGGAGGTGGCGAGCAGTTCTTC.

The chain has TRBV12-3 or TRBV12-4 and TRBJ2-3; D unclear. CDR3 length equals 13 residues. Trimming shortened V by 8 bases and J by 11 bases, and 20 bases separated the two germline ends. CDR3 sequence (DNA): TGTGCCAGCTCCGACTGGGTAGGCACAGAGCAGTATTTT. This gives the protein CASSDWVGTEQYF.

The sample holds many counts of this clonotype. The CDR3 is CASSPLAGPSYNEQFF. In DNA form, the CDR3 reads TGTGCCAGCAGTCCCCTAGCGGGACCCTCCTACAATGAGCAGTTCTTC. The rearrangement uses TRBV6-1 and TRBJ2-1; 9 positions agree with TRBD2. The CDR3 is made up of 16 amino acids. The trim removed 5 bases at V and 0 bases at J, leaving 5 bases unmatched. Germline CDR1 reads MNHNS; CDR2 reads SASEGT.

This clonotype was observed a few times. V usage is TRBV19 and J usage is TRBJ2-1; 15 bases agree with TRBD2. The germline V gene encodes CDR1 LNHDA and CDR2 SQIVND (reference sequence). This CDR3 has 17 amino acids. V trimming: 3 bases; J trimming: 7 bases; junction bases outside the gene matches: 7. CDR3 region: CASSMGTGTSGRNEQFF. CDR3 DNA: TGTGCCAGTAGTATGGGCACCGGGACTAGCGGGAGGAATGAGCAGTTCTTC.

The rearrangement links TRBV20-1 to TRBJ2-1; no clear D. With 7 bases removed from V and 4 bases from J, the gap between germline ends came to 14 bases. The length of the CDR3 is 13 residues. Germline-derived CDR1 and CDR2 are DFQATT and SNEGSKA (reference sequence). The CDR3 sequence: CSVYFHIYNEQFF. The CDR3 bases are TGCAGTGTTTACTTTCATATATACAATGAGCAGTTCTTC.

This clonotype came up many times. The chain couples TRBV29-1 to TRBJ2-3; a possible D gene is TRBD2 (5 bases). V gave up 7 bases and J gave up 0 bases, with 11 bases separating them. Germline V gene sequence: CDR1 SQVTM, CDR2 ANQGSEA. CDR3 length: 13 amino acids. The CDR3 spells CSAGLSSTDTQYF. Here the CDR3 DNA reads TGCAGCGCAGGACTGTCTAGCACAGATACGCAGTATTTT.

The chain uses TRBV20-1 and TRBJ2-5; perhaps TRBD1 as D (6 bases). Germline assignment: CDR1 DFQATT and CDR2 SNEGSKA (reference sequence). CDR3 size: 15 residues. Trimming cost V 5 bases and J 1 base, with 17 bases left between them. DNA for the CDR3: TGCAGTGCTTACCACGGGACACATATCCAAGAGACCCAGTACTTC. Amino acids: CSAYHGTHIQETQYF.

The chain recombines TRBV6-1 with TRBJ2-3, with D maybe TRBD2 (5 bases). The V end lost 6 bases, the J end lost 2 bases, and 12 bases lay between the germline ends. The CDR3 loop spans 14 amino acids. In germline, CDR1 is MNHNS, CDR2 SASEGT. CDR3 sequence reads: CASSQDRDTDTQYF. The CDR3 DNA reads TGTGCCAGCAGCCAAGACCGGGACACAGATACGCAGTATTTT.

This clonotype was seen a handful of times. The chain combines TRBV6-5 with TRBJ2-7; D is possibly TRBD2 (7 bases). The CDR3 has 18 residues. The germline V and J ends were trimmed by 4 bases and 0 bases, with 22 bases remaining between them. Germline assignment: CDR1 MNHEY and CDR2 SVGAGI. In nucleotides, the CDR3 is TGTGCCAGCAGTTTACGCCTGGGATCAGGGGACTACTCCTACGAGCAGTACTTC. Its translation is CASSLRLGSGDYSYEQYF.

The V call is TRBV18, the J call TRBJ2-1; 13 bases are a match to TRBD2. The CDR3 consists of 17 residues. V dropped 0 bases and J dropped 2; count of bases not matched to a gene: 1. Germline V gives CDR1 KGHSH, CDR2 LQKENI. The CDR3 region has the DNA TGTGCCAGCTCACCACCCGGGACTAGCGGGACCTACAATGAGCAGTTCTTC. The encoded protein is CASSPPGTSGTYNEQFF. Supplemented by reference TRBV18 and TRBJ2-1, the full variable domain reads NAGVMQNPRHLVRRRGQEARLRCSPMKGHSHVYWYRQLPEEGLKFMVYLQKENIIDESGMPKERFSAEFPKEGPSILRIQQVVRGDSAAYFCASSPPGTSGTYNEQFFGPGTRLTVL.

In this sample, this clonotype turned up a few times. The CDR3 DNA follows: TGTGCTAGTGGTTCGGCCTTTTTTTCACTTGCGGGGTTAGGCGAGCAGTACTTC. Amino acid sequence: CASGSAFFSLAGLGEQYF. The chain couples TRBV12-5 to TRBJ2-7; possible D gene TRBD2, 6 bases. The germline CDR1 and CDR2 sequences are LGHNT and FRNRAP. The ends were cut back, 4 bases at V and 6 bases at J, with 28 bases in the middle. This CDR3 is built from 18 residues. Using reference TRBV12-5 and TRBJ2-7 for the parts outside the CDR3, the full variable domain is DARVTQTPRHKVTEMGQEVTMRCQPILGHNTVFWYRQTMMQGLELLAYFRNRAPLDDSGMPKDRFSAEMPDATLATLKIQPSEPRDSAVYFCASGSAFFSLAGLGEQYFGPGTRLTVT.

The table lists this clonotype with a few counts. CDR3 residues: CSAPQPNEQFF. The CDR3 DNA reads as TGCAGTGCTCCCCAACCCAATGAGCAGTTCTTC. V is TRBV20-1 and J is TRBJ2-1, with D hard to call. Germline CDR1 reads DFQATT; CDR2 reads SNEGSKA (reference sequence). The CDR3 is made up of 11 amino acids. Trimming left V 5 bases short and J 6 bases short, with 8 bases between.

This rearrangement joins TRBV28 to TRBJ2-2, with D maybe TRBD1 (6 bases). Trimming cost V 0 bases and J 1 base, with 9 bases left between them. This CDR3 has 16 residues. From germline, CDR1 is MDHEN and CDR2 SYDVKM. CDR3: CASSLWTGMNTGELFF. The DNA for the CDR3 is TGTGCCAGCAGTTTATGGACAGGAATGAACACCGGGGAGCTGTTTTTT.

The chain links TRBV12-3 or TRBV12-4 to TRBJ1-2, with unresolved D. V was pared by 5 bases and J by 8 bases, with 12 bases between. The CDR3 has 12 residues. The CDR3 loop reads CASSNGPGGYTF. The CDR3 coding sequence is TGTGCCAGCAGTAACGGTCCAGGAGGCTACACCTTC.

The rearrangement joins TRBV5-1 to TRBJ2-1; 7 nucleotides match TRBD1. CDR3 size: 18 residues. Germline CDR1 and CDR2: SGHRS and YFSETQ. With V trimmed by 4 bases and J by 6 bases, 19 bases remained unmatched. CDR3 nucleotides: TGCGCCAGCAGCCCGACACCTCCAGGACAGGTCCGGGGCAATGAGCAGTTCTTC. Protein product: CASSPTPPGQVRGNEQFF.

Written as DNA, the CDR3 is TGTGCCAGCAGTGAGTCCAGGGTGACTGAAGAGACCCAGTACTTC. Its translation: CASSESRVTEETQYF. V gene TRBV2 combines with J gene TRBJ2-5, with D tentatively TRBD1 (5 bases). The CDR3 runs to 15 residues. The germline gives CDR1 SNHLY, CDR2 FYNNEI. V dropped 3 bases and J dropped 3 bases, with 14 bases sitting between them. Variable domain in full (rest from reference TRBV2 and TRBJ2-5): EPEVTQTPSHQVTQMGQEVILRCVPISNHLYFYWYRQILGQKVEFLVSFYNNEISEKSEIFDDQFSVERPDGSNFTLKIRSTKLEDSAMYFCASSESRVTEETQYFGPGTRLLVL.

The genes are TRBV2 and TRBJ2-5; tentatively, D is TRBD2 (6 bases). This CDR3 spans 15 amino acids. Trimming left V 3 bases short and J 7 bases short, with 18 bases between. Germline CDR1 SNHLY, CDR2 FYNNEI. CDR3 amino acids: CASSESSAPAGTQYF. DNA of the CDR3: TGTGCCAGCAGTGAGTCTAGCGCCCCGGCGGGGACCCAGTACTTC.